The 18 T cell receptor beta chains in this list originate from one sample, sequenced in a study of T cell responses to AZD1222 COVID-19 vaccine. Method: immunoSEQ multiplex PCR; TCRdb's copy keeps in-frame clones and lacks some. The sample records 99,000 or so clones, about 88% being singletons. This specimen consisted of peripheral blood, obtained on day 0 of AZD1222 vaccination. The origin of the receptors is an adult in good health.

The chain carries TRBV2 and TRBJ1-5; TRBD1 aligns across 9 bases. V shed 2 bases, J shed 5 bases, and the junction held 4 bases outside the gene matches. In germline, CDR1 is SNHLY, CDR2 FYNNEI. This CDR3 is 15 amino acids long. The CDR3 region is CASSEWTGDDQPQHF. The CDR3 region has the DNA TGTGCCAGCAGTGAATGGACAGGGGACGATCAGCCCCAGCATTTT.

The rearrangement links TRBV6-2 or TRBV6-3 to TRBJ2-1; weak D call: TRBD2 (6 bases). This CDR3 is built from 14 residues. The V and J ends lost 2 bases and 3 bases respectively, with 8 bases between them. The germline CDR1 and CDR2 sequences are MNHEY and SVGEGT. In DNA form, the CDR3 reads TGTGCCAGCAGTTACGTGGGGGGCTACAATGAGCAGTTCTTC. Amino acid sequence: CASSYVGGYNEQFF.

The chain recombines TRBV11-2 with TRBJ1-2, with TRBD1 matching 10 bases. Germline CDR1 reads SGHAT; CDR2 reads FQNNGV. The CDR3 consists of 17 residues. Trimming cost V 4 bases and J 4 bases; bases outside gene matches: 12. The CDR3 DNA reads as TGTGCCAGCAGCTCCCCGTCCGGGACAGGGGCTAGCTATGGCTACACCTTC. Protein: CASSSPSGTGASYGYTF.

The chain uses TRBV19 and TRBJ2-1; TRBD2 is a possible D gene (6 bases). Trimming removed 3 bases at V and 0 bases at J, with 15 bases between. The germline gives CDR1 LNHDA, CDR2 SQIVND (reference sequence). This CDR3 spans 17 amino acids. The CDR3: CASSIPPGTFSYNEQFF. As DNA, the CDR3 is TGTGCCAGTAGTATCCCCCCCGGGACTTTCTCCTACAATGAGCAGTTCTTC.

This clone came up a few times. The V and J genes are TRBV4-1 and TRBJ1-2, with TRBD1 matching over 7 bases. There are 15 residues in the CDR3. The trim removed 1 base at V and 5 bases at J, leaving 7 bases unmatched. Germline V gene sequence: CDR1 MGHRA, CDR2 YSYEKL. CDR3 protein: CASSQAPDRVYGYTF. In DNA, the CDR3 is TGCGCCAGCAGCCAAGCACCCGACAGGGTGTATGGCTACACCTTC.

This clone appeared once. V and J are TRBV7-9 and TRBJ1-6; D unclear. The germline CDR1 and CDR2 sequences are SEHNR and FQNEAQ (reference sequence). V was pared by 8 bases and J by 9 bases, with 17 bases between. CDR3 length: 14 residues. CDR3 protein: CASSYRQTTSPLHF. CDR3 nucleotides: TGTGCCAGCTCTTACCGGCAGACCACTTCACCCCTCCACTTT.

The CDR3 sequence: CASSPIAGSYEQYF. The CDR3 nucleotides read TGTGCCAGCAGTCCGATAGCAGGTAGCTACGAGCAGTACTTC. The gene calls are TRBV9 and TRBJ2-7; D unresolved. Germline V lookup: CDR1 SGDLS, CDR2 YYNGEE. The CDR3 extends over 14 amino acids. The V end lost 5 bases, the J end lost 3 bases, and 15 bases lay between the germline ends.

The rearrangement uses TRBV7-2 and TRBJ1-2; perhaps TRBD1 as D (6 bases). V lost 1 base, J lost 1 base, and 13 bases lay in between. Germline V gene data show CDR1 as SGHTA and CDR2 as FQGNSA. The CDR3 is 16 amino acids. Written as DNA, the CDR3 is TGTGCCAGCAGCTTAGGTGGTGGGGGCGATAACTATGGCTACACCTTC. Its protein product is CASSLGGGGDNYGYTF.

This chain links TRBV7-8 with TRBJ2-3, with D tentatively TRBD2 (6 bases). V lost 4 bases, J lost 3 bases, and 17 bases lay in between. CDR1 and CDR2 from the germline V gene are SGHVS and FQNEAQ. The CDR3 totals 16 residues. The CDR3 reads CASSSEPVGGTDTQYF. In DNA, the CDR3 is TGTGCCAGCAGCTCCGAACCAGTGGGGGGTACAGATACGCAGTATTTT.

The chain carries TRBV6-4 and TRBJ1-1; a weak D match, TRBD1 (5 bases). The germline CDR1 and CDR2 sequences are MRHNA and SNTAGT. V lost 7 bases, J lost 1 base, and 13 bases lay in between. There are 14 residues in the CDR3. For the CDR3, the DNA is TGTGCCAGCAAACCTGGGGACTCGAACACTGAAGCTTTCTTT. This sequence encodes CASKPGDSNTEAFF.

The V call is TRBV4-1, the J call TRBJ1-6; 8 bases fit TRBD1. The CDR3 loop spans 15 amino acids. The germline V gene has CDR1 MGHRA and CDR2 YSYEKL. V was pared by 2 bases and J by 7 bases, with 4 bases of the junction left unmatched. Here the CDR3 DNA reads TGCGCCAGCAGCCAAAGGACAGGGTCAAATTCACCCCTCCACTTT. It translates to CASSQRTGSNSPLHF.

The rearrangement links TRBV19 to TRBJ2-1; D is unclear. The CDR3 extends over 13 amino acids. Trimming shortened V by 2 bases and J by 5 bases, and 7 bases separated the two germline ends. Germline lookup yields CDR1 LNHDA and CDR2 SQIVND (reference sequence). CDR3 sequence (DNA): TGTGCCAGTAGTATAAGTACCAACAATGAGCAGTTCTTC. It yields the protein CASSISTNNEQFF.

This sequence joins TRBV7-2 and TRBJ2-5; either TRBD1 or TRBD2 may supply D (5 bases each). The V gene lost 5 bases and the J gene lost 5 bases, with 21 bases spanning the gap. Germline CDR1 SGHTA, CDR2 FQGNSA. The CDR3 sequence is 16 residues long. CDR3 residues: CASSPGSFWGWETQYF. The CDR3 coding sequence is TGTGCCAGCAGCCCCGGGTCCTTCTGGGGGTGGGAGACCCAGTACTTC.

CDR3 in amino acids: CATRVGLSNQPQHF. CDR3 sequence (DNA): TGTGCCACCAGGGTGGGTTTGTCCAATCAGCCCCAGCATTTT. The chain recombines TRBV15 with TRBJ1-5; D is unresolved. V was shortened by 6 bases and J by 3 bases, with 12 bases between the two germline ends. CDR3 length: 14 residues. The germline V gene has CDR1 LNHNV and CDR2 YYDKDF (reference sequence).

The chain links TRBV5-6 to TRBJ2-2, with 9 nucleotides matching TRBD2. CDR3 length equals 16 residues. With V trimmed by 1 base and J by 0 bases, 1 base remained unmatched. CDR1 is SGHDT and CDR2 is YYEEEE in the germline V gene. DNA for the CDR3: TGTGCCAGCAGCTTGAGCGGGGGGTCGAACACCGGGGAGCTGTTTTTT. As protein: CASSLSGGSNTGELFF.

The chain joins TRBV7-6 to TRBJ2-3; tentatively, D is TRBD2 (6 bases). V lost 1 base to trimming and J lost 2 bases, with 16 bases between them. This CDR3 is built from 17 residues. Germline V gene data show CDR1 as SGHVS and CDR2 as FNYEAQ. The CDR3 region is CASSLGPSGGFTDTQYF. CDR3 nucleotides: TGTGCCAGCAGCTTAGGCCCTAGTGGGGGGTTCACAGATACGCAGTATTTT.

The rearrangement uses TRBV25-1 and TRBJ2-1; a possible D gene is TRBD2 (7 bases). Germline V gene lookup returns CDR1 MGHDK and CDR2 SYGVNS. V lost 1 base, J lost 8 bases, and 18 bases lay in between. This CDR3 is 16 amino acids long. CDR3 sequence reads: CASSESHSGGADEQFF. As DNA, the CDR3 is TGTGCCAGCAGTGAATCCCATAGTGGGGGGGCCGATGAGCAGTTCTTC.

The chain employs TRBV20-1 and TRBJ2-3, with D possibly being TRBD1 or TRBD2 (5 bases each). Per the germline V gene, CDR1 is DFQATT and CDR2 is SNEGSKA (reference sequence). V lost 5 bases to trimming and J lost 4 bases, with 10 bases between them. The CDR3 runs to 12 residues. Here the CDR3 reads CSAGGTSDTQYF. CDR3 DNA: TGCAGTGCTGGTGGGACCTCAGATACGCAGTATTTT.